The 7 T cell receptor beta chains below were found in one sample sequenced in a study of shared clonotypes between healthy human individuals. TCRdb keeps only in-frame clones here, not all; method: immunoSEQ multiplex PCR. Of under 150,000 clones in the sample, approximately 70% were seen once. Sequenced sample: memory CD8+ T cells sorted from blood. The subset: CD45RO+ cells pooled with CCR7-negative TemRA cells. These receptor sequences come from a woman in her 30s in good health.

This rearrangement joins TRBV4-1 to TRBJ1-3; D is undetermined. CDR1 and CDR2 from the germline V gene are MGHRA and YSYEKL. The CDR3 has 18 residues. The V end was cut by 0 bases, the J end by 6 bases, with 21 bases between. The CDR3 DNA reads TGCGCCAGCAGCCAAGACCCAGAGCCAGTCCTGGTGGAAAACACCATATATTTT. This translates into CASSQDPEPVLVENTIYF.

This clone has a handful of counts. V is TRBV7-8 and J is TRBJ1-5; D uncertain. Germline lookup yields CDR1 SGHVS and CDR2 FQNEAQ. The CDR3 has 15 amino acids. V lost 0 bases to trimming and J lost 0 bases, with 6 bases between them. The CDR3 DNA reads TGTGCCAGCAGCTTAGCGGCGGATAGCAATCAGCCCCAGCATTTT. Amino acid sequence: CASSLAADSNQPQHF.

The gene calls are TRBV18 and TRBJ1-3, with D hard to call. CDR1 and CDR2 (germline): KGHSH, LQKENI. The germline V and J ends were trimmed by 2 bases and 0 bases, with 8 bases remaining between them. CDR3 length: 15 residues. The CDR3 nucleotides read TGTGCCAGCTCACCAGTCAGGAGCTCTGGAAACACCATATATTTT. This sequence encodes CASSPVRSSGNTIYF.

This clone was counted once. The chain couples TRBV11-2 to TRBJ2-7; the match to TRBD2 covers 7 bases. The germline V gene has CDR1 SGHAT and CDR2 FQNNGV. V lost 6 bases to trimming and J lost 4 bases; unmatched junction nucleotides: 9. The CDR3 runs to 14 residues. The CDR3 here is CASSLREAGYEQYF. As DNA, the CDR3 is TGTGCCAGCAGTCTCCGGGAGGCCGGTTACGAGCAGTACTTC.

The CDR3 spells CASSQDARGGTDTQYF. CDR3 in DNA: TGTGCCAGCAGCCAAGATGCCAGGGGGGGTACAGATACGCAGTATTTT. This chain joins TRBV14 and TRBJ2-3, with D perhaps assigned TRBD1 or TRBD2 (7 bases each). V dropped 0 bases and J dropped 3 bases, with 13 bases sitting between them. This CDR3 has 16 amino acids. Germline assignment: CDR1 SGHDN and CDR2 FVKESK.

The rearrangement uses TRBV11-3 and TRBJ2-7, with D perhaps TRBD2 (5 bases). The CDR3 has 15 residues. The germline V gene has CDR1 SGHNT and CDR2 YENEEA. The germline V and J ends were trimmed by 4 bases and 5 bases, with 18 bases remaining between them. In DNA, the CDR3 is TGTGCCAGCAGCTCCGACGGGGTGCTGGGTAACGAGCAGTACTTC. Protein product: CASSSDGVLGNEQYF.

The V call is TRBV13, the J call TRBJ2-3; TRBD1 or TRBD2 may be the D gene (5 bases each). V was clipped by 3 bases and J by 5 bases, with 12 bases between them. There are 14 residues in the CDR3. Germline lookup yields CDR1 PRHDT and CDR2 FYEKMQ (reference sequence). Written as DNA, the CDR3 is TGTGCCAGCAGCTTGTGGGGGAGTGAAGATACGCAGTATTTT. The encoded protein is CASSLWGSEDTQYF.